Shown below are 20 T cell receptor beta chains from a single sample sequenced in a study of blood T cell repertoires in COVID-19. TCRdb's copy holds only in-frame clones and misses some; the assay was immunoSEQ multiplex PCR. The sample consists of 250,000 to 300,000 clones, approximately 87% of them appearing once. The sequencing input was peripheral blood. These TCRs come from a man in his 60s who had recovered from COVID-19.

V is TRBV9 and J is TRBJ1-6; 9 bases map to TRBD1. Per the germline V gene, CDR1 is SGDLS and CDR2 is YYNGEE. J gave up 9 bases and V 2 bases, and 3 bases lay outside the gene matches. This CDR3 spans 14 amino acids. Written as DNA, the CDR3 is TGTGCCAGCAGCGTGGGGGACAGGGCTTCACCCCTCCACTTT. The encoded protein is CASSVGDRASPLHF.

This chain uses TRBV19 with TRBJ2-7; D ambiguous. Germline CDR1 is LNHDA and CDR2 is SQIVND (reference sequence). CDR3 length equals 14 residues. Trimming took off 6 bases at V and 0 bases at J, with 12 bases between the two ends. Written as DNA, the CDR3 is TGTGCCAGTAGGGAGCATGGGTCCTCCTACGAGCAGTACTTC. This codes for CASREHGSSYEQYF.

In this sample, this clone turned up once. The V and J genes are TRBV6-5 and TRBJ2-5; D may be TRBD2 (5 bases). The germline V gene has CDR1 MNHEY and CDR2 SVGAGI. CDR3 length equals 14 residues. V was cut by 6 bases and J by 3 bases, with 14 bases left in between. CDR3 DNA sequence: TGTGCCAGCAGGCGGCTAGCACCGGAAGAGACCCAGTACTTC. Its protein product is CASRRLAPEETQYF.

This chain links TRBV2 with TRBJ2-7; D is possibly TRBD1 (6 bases). Trimming stripped 6 bases from V and 5 bases from J, with 17 bases between. The germline CDR1 and CDR2 sequences are SNHLY and FYNNEI. The CDR3 is 14 residues long. The CDR3 is CASSDDGRGHEQYF. The CDR3 coding sequence is TGTGCCAGCAGCGACGACGGCAGGGGACACGAGCAGTACTTC.

In its sample, this clone was seen a few times. CDR3 sequence reads: CSVDRGYEQFF. CDR3 coding DNA: TGCAGCGTGGACAGGGGGTATGAGCAGTTCTTC. The chain couples TRBV29-1 to TRBJ2-1; TRBD1 matches at 10 bases. V shed 6 bases, J shed 8 bases, and the junction held 1 base outside the gene matches. The length of the CDR3 is 11 residues. Germline V lookup: CDR1 SQVTM, CDR2 ANQGSEA.

The chain couples TRBV6-5 to TRBJ1-5; perhaps TRBD1 as D (5 bases). V was shortened by 6 bases and J by 6 bases, with 15 bases between the two germline ends. There are 14 residues in the CDR3. CDR1 MNHEY and CDR2 SVGAGI come from the germline V gene. As DNA, the CDR3 is TGTGCCAGCAGCTGGGGGGATTCGGGTCAGCCCCAGCATTTT. It specifies CASSWGDSGQPQHF.

The chain combines TRBV5-5 with TRBJ2-2, with 9 bases fitting TRBD1. The CDR3 runs to 18 residues. The ends lost 4 bases at V and 3 bases at J; junction bases unmatched: 13. Germline loops: CDR1 SGHKS, CDR2 YYEKEE (reference sequence). The DNA of the CDR3 is TGTGCCAGCAGCCCACGACCAGGGACAGGGACCTACACCGGGGAGCTGTTTTTT. It codes for CASSPRPGTGTYTGELFF.

The V gene is TRBV19, the J gene TRBJ1-2, with D unclear. Germline CDR1 and CDR2: LNHDA and SQIVND (reference sequence). The CDR3 extends over 12 amino acids. The V end lost 5 bases, the J end lost 8 bases, and 12 bases lay between the germline ends. The CDR3 bases are TGTGCCAGTAGTCTGGAGAGTCGGGGCTACACCTTC. Its protein product is CASSLESRGYTF.

The chain recombines TRBV5-1 with TRBJ2-3, with 11 positions matching TRBD2. This CDR3 is built from 16 residues. CDR1 and CDR2 from the germline V gene are SGHRS and YFSETQ. V lost 1 base, J lost 6 bases, and 7 bases stayed unmatched. The CDR3 reads CASSLRASGGSDTQYF. Written as DNA, the CDR3 is TGCGCCAGCAGCTTGAGGGCTAGCGGGGGGTCGGATACGCAGTATTTT. Based on the CDR3 plus reference TRBV5-1 and TRBJ2-3, the full variable domain is KAGVTQTPRYLIKTRGQQVTLSCSPISGHRSVSWYQQTPGQGLQFLFEYFSETQRNKGNFPGRFSGRQFSNSRSEMNVSTLELGDSALYLCASSLRASGGSDTQYFGPGTRLTVL.

This chain joins TRBV6-5 and TRBJ2-7; 11 bases are shared with TRBD2. The CDR3 sequence is 16 residues long. Germline CDR1 is MNHEY and CDR2 is SVGAGI. V lost 0 bases, J lost 4 bases, and 5 bases stayed unmatched. The chain's CDR3 is CASSYSDSGGAYEQYF. The CDR3 DNA follows: TGTGCCAGCAGTTACTCGGATAGCGGGGGGGCTTACGAGCAGTACTTC.

This sequence joins TRBV7-8 and TRBJ2-7; D perhaps matches TRBD1 (5 bases). The CDR3 contains 14 residues. The ends were cut back, 1 base at V and 4 bases at J, with 11 bases in the middle. CDR1 is SGHVS, CDR2 FQNEAQ, per germline. The CDR3 reads CASSLVAGPYEQYF. The CDR3 DNA sequence: TGTGCCAGCAGCTTAGTGGCAGGGCCATACGAGCAGTACTTC. Complete variable domain (other parts from reference TRBV7-8 and TRBJ2-7): GAGVSQSPRYKVAKRGQDVALRCDPISGHVSLFWYQQALGQGPEFLTYFQNEAQLDKSGLPSDRFFAERPEGSVSTLKIQRTQQEDSAVYLCASSLVAGPYEQYFGPGTRLTVT.

The CDR3 sequence is CASASGGRNYGYTF. The CDR3 DNA is TGTGCCAGTGCCTCGGGGGGCAGAAACTATGGCTACACCTTC. The chain recombines TRBV19 with TRBJ1-2; a weak D match, TRBD1 (6 bases). Trimming took 8 bases from V and 2 from J, leaving 15 bases between them. Germline V gene data show CDR1 as LNHDA and CDR2 as SQIVND (reference sequence). The length of the CDR3 is 14 residues.

The gene calls are TRBV6-5 and TRBJ1-2; perhaps TRBD1 as D (6 bases). CDR3 length: 15 amino acids. Germline V gene sequence: CDR1 MNHEY, CDR2 SVGAGI. V lost 6 bases and J lost 3, with 17 bases in between. The CDR3 loop reads CASRATQGRDYGYTF. The CDR3 region has the DNA TGTGCCAGCAGAGCTACACAGGGTAGGGACTATGGCTACACCTTC.

The chain joins TRBV7-9 to TRBJ2-7, with D perhaps TRBD1 (6 bases). Trimming took off 1 base at V and 0 bases at J, with 16 bases between the two ends. The V gene's germline CDR1 is SEHNR and CDR2 FQNEAQ (reference sequence). The length of the CDR3 is 17 residues. In DNA form, the CDR3 reads TGTGCCAGCAGCTTAGGCATAGGGCAGGGGAGCTCCTACGAGCAGTACTTC. Translation gives CASSLGIGQGSSYEQYF.

The J gene is TRBJ2-2, the V gene TRBV5-6; D is unresolved. The CDR3 has 14 residues. V lost 0 bases and J lost 5, with 8 bases in between. The germline V gene has CDR1 SGHDT and CDR2 YYEEEE. CDR3 bases: TGTGCCAGCAGCTTGGGCGCCGTAACCGGGGAGCTGTTTTTT. Translation gives CASSLGAVTGELFF.

J is TRBJ2-7 and V is TRBV6-1; D may be TRBD1 (5 bases). V lost 4 bases and J lost 3, with 16 bases in between. Germline-derived CDR1 and CDR2 are MNHNS and SASEGT. The CDR3 loop spans 15 amino acids. CDR3 protein: CASSGRETALYEQYF. The DNA for the CDR3 is TGTGCCAGCAGTGGCCGCGAGACAGCCCTCTACGAGCAGTACTTC.

The chain links TRBV10-2 to TRBJ2-7, with no clear D. CDR1 WSHSY and CDR2 SAAADI come from the germline V gene. This CDR3 has 13 residues. V was clipped by 4 bases and J by 3 bases, with 10 bases between them. CDR3 in DNA: TGCGCCAGCAGTGCTCCTCTTAACTACGAGCAGTACTTC. It yields the protein CASSAPLNYEQYF.

The chain uses TRBV18 and TRBJ2-3; 14 bases match TRBD2. The CDR3 loop spans 16 amino acids. Trimming cost V 6 bases and J 6 bases; bases outside gene matches: 8. The germline V gene encodes CDR1 KGHSH and CDR2 LQKENI. The CDR3 region has the DNA TGTGCCAGCTCTCCCGGGACTAGCGGGAGCGGGGATACGCAGTATTTT. Amino acid sequence: CASSPGTSGSGDTQYF.

V is TRBV12-2 and J is TRBJ1-1. TRBV12-2 is termed a pseudogene. CDR3 length: 14 residues. The CDR3, as DNA: TGTGCAAGTCACCTCGGGGGAATGTCACGTGAAGCTTTCTTT. Amino acid sequence: CASHLGGMSREAFF.

This clone came up a few times. The chain is built from TRBV25-1 and TRBJ1-6, with D tentatively TRBD1 (5 bases). V was pared by 6 bases and J by 1 base, with 10 bases between. Germline CDR1 and CDR2: MGHDK and SYGVNS. The CDR3 covers 15 residues. The CDR3 DNA is TGTGCCAGCAGGGCAGGGTCGTCCTATAATTCACCCCTCCACTTT. Residues: CASRAGSSYNSPLHF.